The clone carrying this T cell receptor beta chain was detected once. Its target is unknown. The data derive from a study of PD-L1 blockade in urothelial cancer. Study-level background: It was in 2014 that patients started atezolizumab at 1,200 mg intravenously every 3 weeks. Blood drawn 3 weeks (second dose) and 6 weeks after treatment start was analyzed. Among blood samples, the median T cell count was approximately 150,000.

Clones were read by immunoSEQ multiplex PCR, and TCRdb kept only the in-frame ones, dropping some. The sample lists roughly 74,000 clones; roughly nine tenths were seen once. Study-wide results and limits: Stronger expansion of tumor-associated clones in blood at 3 weeks distinguished durable-benefit patients.

The germline V gene encodes CDR1 MDHEN and CDR2 SYDVKM. CDR3 length: 15 amino acids. The germline V and J ends were trimmed by 5 bases and 1 base, with 12 bases remaining between them. This receptor was taken from a woman between 65 and 79 years old with urothelial cancer. The sequences come from PBMCs, collected around atezolizumab (anti-PD-L1) treatment. The V gene is TRBV28, the J gene TRBJ2-4, with D possibly matching TRBD1 (6 bases). The CDR3 protein is CASSPTGMAKNIQYF. The CDR3 bases are TGTGCCAGCAGTCCTACAGGGATGGCCAAAAACATTCAGTACTTC.